This TCR beta chain was profiled in a study of blood T cell repertoires in COVID-19 (TCRdb year 2020). With respect to the entire study: For ImmuneRACE Cohort 3, a participant was defined as recovered based on two consecutive negative NP/OP PCR tests, clearance by a healthcare professional, or resolution of symptoms. The dataset comprised deeply sampled blood TCRbeta repertoires from subjects exposed to, actively infected with, or recovered from COVID-19. The material from the prospective study consisted of cDNA or gDNA derived from T cells, B-cell-depleted T cells, or PBMCs. The samples were drawn from two sources: the first 160 participants of the ongoing ImmuneRACE study, and 1,000 to 1,500 subjects contributed by 6 global collaborators. Nearly every sample came with metadata listing a de-identified subject ID, COVID-19 status, age in years and sex. Samples covering the acute and convalescent phases of COVID-19 were provided by collaborators in the United States, Italy and Spain. The repertoires were released in a freely available public database meant as a resource for research on the immune response to SARS-CoV-2. HLA class I and class II types, where available, came from metadata supplied by the sample provider rather than from assay-based typing. What the work shows at the level of the full study, not this receptor alone: Clinical and demographic metadata were provided uncurated, with the amount varying by source and participant.

Comments on this clone: Its antigen remains undetermined. Base qualities are not provided; no much larger clone lies one nucleotide away.

Its CDR3 holds 16 amino acids, cysteine through phenylalanine. The CDR3 DNA has 48 bases and is translated from base 1. The CDR1 and CDR2 encoded by the germline V gene are KGHSH and LQKENI. The germline V end is reduced by 4 bases and the J end by 8 bases; junction bases left unmatched: 14. The immunoSEQ Assay, a bias-controlled multiplex PCR, was used to amplify TCRbeta CDR3 regions from genomic DNA. Regarding the original processing steps: The number of nucleated cells in each sample was estimated by amplification of reference gene primers within the assay. To quantify the absolute abundance of each unique TCRbeta CDR3 rearrangement, sequence reads were collapsed and filtered. For each sample, productive Simpson clonality was calculated as the square root of Simpson's diversity index across productive rearrangements. The table comes from immuneACCESS by way of TCRdb, which keeps in-frame sequences with V and J called. Part of the clones is missing from these tables; in studies checked, under half for an unresolved V gene and the rest for unknown reasons. V, J and clone size reflect that table, while D and trimming were determined from the DNA. Recorded for this sample are hundreds of thousands of clones; 88% of them occurred a single time. 2% to 2.5% of the sample is in the top ten clones.

Participants in the prospective study were aged roughly 18 to 100 years, lived in 20 to 30 United States geographic areas, and enrolled through a virtual design. In the prospective study, cohorts were assigned on the basis of participant-reported clinical history obtained from a screening survey and a study questionnaire. In the prospective study, mobile phlebotomists collected whole blood, serum and a nasopharyngeal or oropharyngeal swab from each participant. Additional blood draws and questionnaires over an approximately 2-month period could optionally be provided by prospective study participants. Before DNA extraction, prospective study blood samples were shipped either frozen or at room temperature.

Sequenced input: PBMCs or T cells enriched from blood (not recorded which). The source is a woman aged 60 to 75 in a cohort exposed to, infected with or recovered from COVID-19 (not recorded which). The V gene is TRBV18 and the J gene is TRBJ2-1, and TRBD2 aligns with 7 junction nucleotides. Here is the DNA: TGTGCCAGCTCACGACAAGGGAGGGCCGGAGGAGATGAGCAGTTCTTC. Translated, this is CASSRQGRAGGDEQFF. Supplemented by the reference TRBV18 and TRBJ2-1 proteins around the CDR3, the complete variable domain is NAGVMQNPRHLVRRRGQEARLRCSPMKGHSHVYWYRQLPEEGLKFMVYLQKENIIDESGMPKERFSAEFPKEGPSILRIQQVVRGDSAAYFCASSRQGRAGGDEQFFGPGTRLTVL.